This TCR beta chain was recorded in a study of early T cells in non-severe SARS-CoV-2 infection. This clonotype was detected ten times or more. Using its own MiXCR run on the 5' RACE reads, TCRdb lists one record per CDR3 protein. This table has 60,000 or so distinct CDR3 sequences, under 14% appearing once. Per germline, CDR1 SEHNR and CDR2 FQNEAQ (reference sequence). CDR3 length: 14 amino acids. V gave up 4 bases and J gave up 0 bases, with 9 bases separating them. This chain uses TRBV7-9 with TRBJ2-5; D ambiguous. This receptor was identified in an adult who was a healthcare worker with PCR-confirmed SARS-CoV-2 infection or an uninfected control (not recorded which). The sequenced material came from whole blood. CDR3 protein: CASSWQAYQETQYF. CDR3 in DNA: TGTGCCAGCAGCTGGCAAGCGTACCAAGAGACCCAGTACTTC.